These 7 T cell receptor beta chains were sequenced from one sample in a study of T cells in Graves' hyperthyroidism and ophthalmopathy. TCR beta CDR3 regions were amplified from RNA transcripts. HTBI primers were used for first-round RT-PCR of the TCR CDR3. TCRdb reprocessed the multiplex PCR reads via MiXCR and lists one record per CDR3 protein. The data show more than 550,000 distinct CDR3 sequences, with roughly a sixth seen just once and roughly 15% held by the top ten. Sequencing was carried out using blood. These receptors all stem from a man aged 50-59 years with Graves' hyperthyroidism.

This clonotype has more than one count but fewer than ten. The gene calls are TRBV27 and TRBJ2-1; D gene unclear. The CDR3 covers 14 residues. Trimming left V 5 bases short and J 0 bases short, with 8 bases between. Germline CDR1 and CDR2: MNHEY and SMNVEV (reference sequence). CDR3 loop: CASSKVGSYNEQFF. Written as DNA, the CDR3 is TGTGCCAGCAGTAAGGTGGGCTCCTACAATGAGCAGTTCTTC.

CDR3 DNA sequence: TGTGCCAGCAGTTGGGGACCGCTTTTCACCACAGATACGCAGTATTTT. Protein product: CASSWGPLFTTDTQYF. The rearrangement links TRBV27 to TRBJ2-3, with D perhaps TRBD1 or TRBD2 (5 bases each). Germline V CDR1 and CDR2: MNHEY, SMNVEV (reference sequence). The CDR3 totals 16 residues. Trimming stripped 4 bases from V and 2 bases from J, with 16 bases between.

This clonotype came up many times. The V gene is TRBV7-2, the J gene TRBJ2-7; a possible D gene is TRBD2 (6 bases). Germline V gives CDR1 SGHTA, CDR2 FQGNSA. This CDR3 spans 16 amino acids. The V end was cut by 5 bases, the J end by 4 bases, with 21 bases between. This CDR3 reads CASSLTLGGSRYEQYF. The CDR3 coding sequence is TGTGCCAGCAGCCTAACCCTTGGAGGGAGTAGGTACGAGCAGTACTTC.

This clonotype occurred many times. V and J are TRBV12-3 or TRBV12-4 and TRBJ2-1, with TRBD1 matching 11 bases. The CDR3 is 15 residues long. The V and J ends lost 6 bases and 5 bases, in that order; junction bases with no gene match: 6. CDR3 sequence reads: CASSSGQGANNEQFF. CDR3 nucleotides: TGTGCCAGCAGCTCAGGACAGGGGGCGAACAATGAGCAGTTCTTC.

This clonotype was observed at least ten times. The V and J genes are TRBV5-1 and TRBJ2-3, with TRBD2 identical over 7 bases. V lost 5 bases and J lost 5; bases outside the gene matches: 5. CDR3 length: 13 amino acids. From germline, CDR1 is SGHRS and CDR2 YFSETQ. DNA for the CDR3: TGCGCCAGCAGGCGGGAGTTGGGAGATACGCAGTATTTT. Amino acid sequence: CASRRELGDTQYF.

The table lists this clonotype with many counts. The chain is built from TRBV28 and TRBJ2-4; D is undetermined. The CDR3 contains 13 residues. Germline CDR1 reads MDHEN; CDR2 reads SYDVKM. Trimming left V 8 bases short and J 8 bases short, with 16 bases between. The CDR3 sequence: CASDKLFRDIQYF. In nucleotides, the CDR3 is TGTGCCAGCGATAAACTGTTTCGGGACATTCAGTACTTC.

This clonotype was observed a few times. The chain recombines TRBV5-6 with TRBJ1-4; D perhaps matches TRBD1 (6 bases). Trimming took 1 base from V and 7 from J, leaving 14 bases between them. The CDR3 runs 15 residues. Germline CDR1 is SGHDT and CDR2 is YYEEEE. CDR3 DNA sequence: TGTGCCAGCAGCTTGCGACAGGCTGGTAGTGAAAAACTGTTTTTT. It is translated as CASSLRQAGSEKLFF. Looking up the rest from reference TRBV5-6 and TRBJ1-4 gives the full variable domain: DAGVTQSPTHLIKTRGQQVTLRCSPKSGHDTVSWYQQALGQGPQFIFQYYEEEERQRGNFPDRFSGHQFPNYSSELNVNALLLGDSALYLCASSLRQAGSEKLFFGSGTQLSVL.